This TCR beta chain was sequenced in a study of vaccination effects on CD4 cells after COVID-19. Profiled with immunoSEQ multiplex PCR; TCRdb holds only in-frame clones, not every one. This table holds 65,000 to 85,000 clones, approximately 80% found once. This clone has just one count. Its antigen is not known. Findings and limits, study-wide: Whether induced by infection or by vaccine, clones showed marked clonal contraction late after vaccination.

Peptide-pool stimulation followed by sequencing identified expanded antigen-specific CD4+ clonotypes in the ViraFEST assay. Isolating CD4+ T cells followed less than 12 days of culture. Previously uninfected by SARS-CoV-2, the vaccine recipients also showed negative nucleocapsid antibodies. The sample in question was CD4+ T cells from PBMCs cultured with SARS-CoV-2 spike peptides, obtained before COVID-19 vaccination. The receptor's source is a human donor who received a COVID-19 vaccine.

The CDR3 DNA follows: TGTGCCAGCAGGCCTGGGGGGAGCTCTGGGGCCAACGTCCTGACTTTC. Its protein is CASRPGGSSGANVLTF. The genes are TRBV3-1 (or the pseudogene TRBV3-2) and TRBJ2-6, with D perhaps matching TRBD2 (6 bases). Trimming left V 6 bases short and J 0 bases short, with 12 bases between. Germline values: CDR1 LGHDT, CDR2 YNNKEL (reference sequence). CDR3 length equals 16 residues.